Following are 2 T cell receptor beta chains from one sample sequenced in a study of blood T cell repertoires in COVID-19. Assay used: immunoSEQ multiplex PCR; TCRdb lists only in-frame clones, some missing. The sample has 60,000 to 75,000 clones, roughly 85% seen once. The sample comprised peripheral blood. The source of these receptors is a man between 25 and 39 years old with acute or convalescent COVID-19.

V is TRBV5-4 and J is TRBJ1-3, with D maybe TRBD1 (5 bases). Germline V gene lookup returns CDR1 SGHNT and CDR2 YYREEE (reference sequence). Between the trimmed V and J ends, which lost 0 bases and 5 bases, there was a span of 12 bases. The CDR3 is 15 amino acids. The CDR3 DNA is TGTGCCAGCAGCTTGGACGGGGGTCGTAGAAACACCATATATTTT. This sequence encodes CASSLDGGRRNTIYF.

V usage is TRBV21-1 and J usage is TRBJ1-3; TRBD1, the table's D call, was not compared with the DNA. TRBV21-1 is a known pseudogene. The CDR3 contains 18 residues. CDR3 sequence: CASTVGGQGFLPGNTIYF. DNA of the CDR3: TGTGCCAGCACCGTTGGCGGACAGGGGTTCCTTCCTGGAAACACCATATATTTT.